This note documents a single TCR beta chain sequence. CDR3 length: 14 residues. The germline CDR1 and CDR2 sequences are SEHNR and FQNEAQ (reference sequence). Trimming removed 0 bases from V and 3 bases from J, with 6 bases in between. Participants were aged roughly 18 to 90 years, lived in under 30 US areas, and enrolled virtually. The recovered donors of Cohort 3 showed two negative PCRs, clearance, or symptom resolution. Generated by immunoSEQ multiplex PCR, the TCRdb table keeps only in-frame clones and is missing some. This table holds about 380,000 clones, roughly 86% found once. The data were obtained in a study of blood T cell repertoires in COVID-19.

This chain uses TRBV7-9 with TRBJ1-5; maybe TRBD1 (6 bases). The receptor was derived from a man aged 25 to 45 who had recovered from COVID-19. The specimen was PBMCs or T cells enriched from blood (not recorded which). CDR3 in DNA: TGTGCCAGCAGCTTAGCGGGACACAATCAGCCCCAGCATTTT. Its translation: CASSLAGHNQPQHF.